This entry lists 20 T cell receptor beta chains sequenced from one sample in a study of T cell repertoires in cytomegalovirus infection. TCRdb re-called the reads with MiXCR, one entry per CDR3 protein. The profile covers 200,000 to 300,000 distinct CDR3 sequences, with 9.1% appearing a single time and approximately 16% taken by the ten largest. The sample consisted of PBMCs. These receptors were taken from a human donor in good health (CMV status not recorded). Some clones in this sample may be carry-over from other donors' samples.

This clonotype has a handful of counts. CDR3 DNA sequence: TGTGCCAGCAGTTTCCTGGTTAAGGGTGAAGCTTTCTTT. It yields the protein CASSFLVKGEAFF. V usage is TRBV12-3 or TRBV12-4 and J usage is TRBJ1-1; D uncertain. Trimming stripped 3 bases from V and 7 bases from J, with 12 bases between. CDR3 size: 13 residues.

This clonotype was counted only a few times. V is TRBV2 and J is TRBJ1-2; 8 nucleotides match TRBD1. With 2 bases clipped from V and 4 bases from J, the junction kept 9 bases outside the gene matches. This CDR3 is built from 16 residues. Germline CDR1 and CDR2: SNHLY and FYNNEI. DNA of the CDR3: TGTGCCAGCAGTGAACCTGGGCAGGGGGCAGGCTATGGCTACACCTTC. This encodes CASSEPGQGAGYGYTF.

The table lists this clonotype with a few counts. The V and J genes are TRBV30 and TRBJ1-2; D is uncertain. CDR1 is GTSNPN and CDR2 is SVGIG in the germline V gene (reference sequence). The V and J ends lost 7 bases and 7 bases respectively, with 19 bases between them. CDR3 size: 13 residues. The CDR3 DNA reads as TGTGCCTCGACCACAAGGCCAGTTGGTGGCTACACCTTC. This translates into CASTTRPVGGYTF.

This clonotype turned up a few times. CDR3: CASSVKGNYEQYF. CDR3 DNA: TGCGCCAGCAGTGTTAAGGGAAACTACGAGCAGTACTTC. The chain has TRBV10-2 and TRBJ2-7; D gene uncertain. CDR1 and CDR2 from the germline V gene are WSHSY and SAAADI. This CDR3 is 13 amino acids long. The germline V and J ends were trimmed by 4 bases and 3 bases, with 10 bases remaining between them.

This clonotype was found many times. The rearrangement uses TRBV7-2 and TRBJ2-3, with TRBD1 matching 8 bases. J lost 2 bases, V lost 5 bases, and 9 bases had no gene match. The CDR3 totals 16 residues. CDR1 is SGHTA, CDR2 FQGNSA, per germline. CDR3 nucleotides: TGTGCCAGCAGCCCACAGGGGGTCCCCAACACAGATACGCAGTATTTT. Encoded protein: CASSPQGVPNTDTQYF.

The table lists this clonotype with many counts. The V and J genes are TRBV7-2 and TRBJ2-7, with 9 bases aligning to TRBD1. Looked up from germline, CDR1 is SGHTA and CDR2 is FQGNSA. This CDR3 has 15 residues. The ends lost 4 bases at V and 1 base at J; junction bases unmatched: 5. This CDR3 is CASSSGGTGSYEQYF. CDR3 DNA: TGTGCCAGCAGCTCAGGCGGGACAGGGTCCTACGAGCAGTACTTC. Supplemented by reference TRBV7-2 and TRBJ2-7, the full variable domain reads GAGVSQSPSNKVTEKGKDVELRCDPISGHTALYWYRQSLGQGLEFLIYFQGNSAPDKSGLPSDRFSAERTGGSVSTLTIQRTQQEDSAVYLCASSSGGTGSYEQYFGPGTRLTVT.

This clonotype has ten or more counts. Just one base apart from a much larger clone, this may be a read error. This chain uses TRBV7-8 with TRBJ1-2; D is possibly TRBD1 (6 bases). Per the germline V gene, CDR1 is SGHVS and CDR2 is FQNEAQ. V gave up 1 base and J gave up 4 bases, with 10 bases separating them. The CDR3 sequence is 14 residues long. The CDR3 DNA reads as TGTGCCAGCAGCTTAGGGGCAGGGGCCTATGGCTACACCTTC. This gives the protein CASSLGAGAYGYTF.

This clonotype was seen many times. The rearrangement joins TRBV24-1 to TRBJ1-1; D not resolved. The CDR3 is made up of 11 amino acids. V gave up 3 bases and J gave up 11 bases, with 9 bases separating them. Germline CDR1 is KGHDR and CDR2 is SFDVKD. The CDR3 sequence is CATSDERRAFF. In nucleotides, the CDR3 is TGTGCCACCAGTGATGAAAGGAGGGCTTTCTTT.

This clonotype was recorded a few times. The chain uses TRBV4-1 and TRBJ2-7, with D perhaps given as TRBD1 or TRBD2 (5 bases each). Germline lookup yields CDR1 MGHRA and CDR2 YSYEKL. The V gene lost 1 base and the J gene lost 5 bases, with 9 bases spanning the gap. The CDR3 is 13 amino acids. CDR3 DNA: TGCGCCAGCAGCCAAGGTGTGGGGGACGAGCAGTACTTC. Protein: CASSQGVGDEQYF.

This clonotype was detected only a few times. V usage is TRBV12-5 and J usage is TRBJ2-6; D gene unclear. V lost 6 bases to trimming and J lost 1 base, with 4 bases between them. The length of the CDR3 is 13 residues. CDR1 and CDR2 (germline): LGHNT, FRNRAP. CDR3 protein: CASGASGANVLTF. The CDR3 nucleotides are TGTGCTAGTGGCGCGTCTGGGGCCAACGTCCTGACTTTC.

There are many counts of this clonotype. This rearrangement joins TRBV7-2 to TRBJ1-4; 7 bases are a match to TRBD1. The CDR3 is made up of 15 amino acids. Germline assignment: CDR1 SGHTA and CDR2 FQGNSA. V was clipped by 3 bases and J by 8 bases; unmatched bases: 9. CDR3 protein: CASSLGTAGPEKLFF. CDR3 in DNA: TGTGCCAGCAGCTTGGGGACAGCTGGACCCGAAAAACTGTTTTTT. Full variable domain (outside the CDR3, taken from reference TRBV7-2 and TRBJ1-4): GAGVSQSPSNKVTEKGKDVELRCDPISGHTALYWYRQSLGQGLEFLIYFQGNSAPDKSGLPSDRFSAERTGGSVSTLTIQRTQQEDSAVYLCASSLGTAGPEKLFFGSGTQLSVL.

Ten or more counts support this clonotype. The rearrangement links TRBV6-5 to TRBJ1-5; 7 bases fit TRBD1. This CDR3 region has 15 residues. After removal of 2 bases from V and 4 bases from J, the junction contained 5 bases not matched to a gene. Looked up from germline, CDR1 is MNHEY and CDR2 is SVGAGI. The CDR3 sequence is CASSYAGTANQPQHF. The CDR3 DNA reads as TGTGCCAGCAGTTACGCCGGGACAGCTAATCAGCCCCAGCATTTT.

This clonotype appeared many times. V usage is TRBV28 and J usage is TRBJ2-1; TRBD1 or TRBD2 may be the D gene (6 bases each). The CDR3 extends over 13 amino acids. The germline CDR1 and CDR2 sequences are MDHEN and SYDVKM. V lost 5 bases and J 11 bases, leaving 16 bases between the germline ends. The CDR3, as DNA: TGTGCCAGCAGTCATACCCCGGGGGCAAAGCAGTTCTTC. Translated, it gives CASSHTPGAKQFF.

The chain uses TRBV7-2 and TRBJ1-6; D is unresolved. V was clipped by 5 bases and J by 3 bases, with 11 bases between them. CDR1 is SGHTA and CDR2 is FQGNSA in the germline V gene. The CDR3 is made up of 15 amino acids. CDR3 DNA sequence: TGTGCCAGCAGCCAGGAGACCTACTATAATTCACCCCTCCACTTT. Translated, it gives CASSQETYYNSPLHF.

This clonotype occurred a few times. This rearrangement joins TRBV20-1 to TRBJ2-1; TRBD1 matches at 8 bases. V trimming: 5 bases; J trimming: 6 bases; junction bases outside the gene matches: 9. In germline, CDR1 is DFQATT, CDR2 SNEGSKA (reference sequence). The CDR3 spans 14 residues. The CDR3 loop reads CSAQGATTFNEQFF. CDR3 nucleotides: TGCAGTGCTCAGGGGGCGACGACGTTCAATGAGCAGTTCTTC.

This clonotype has a count of ten or more. CDR3 DNA sequence: TGTGCCAGCAGTTTACAGGACAGCAGTAATCAGCCCCAGCATTTT. Its translation: CASSLQDSSNQPQHF. V gene TRBV12-3 or TRBV12-4 combines with J gene TRBJ1-5; D possibly corresponds to TRBD1 (6 bases). The CDR3 sequence is 15 residues long. Trimming shortened V by 2 bases and J by 4 bases, and 12 bases separated the two germline ends.

This sequence joins TRBV4-3 and TRBJ2-3, with 13 nucleotides matching TRBD2. Trimming cost V 1 base and J 3 bases; bases outside gene matches: 7. The CDR3 has 18 amino acids. The germline V gene has CDR1 LGHNA and CDR2 YSLEER. CDR3 amino acids: CASSQGWGLAGTTDTQYF. The CDR3 nucleotides are TGCGCCAGCAGCCAAGGCTGGGGACTAGCGGGAACGACAGATACGCAGTATTTT.

This clonotype came up many times. The J gene is TRBJ2-7, the V gene TRBV6-2 or TRBV6-3; no clear D. The CDR3 covers 12 residues. Trimming stripped 5 bases from V and 6 bases from J, with 11 bases between. Looked up from germline, CDR1 is MNHEY and CDR2 is SVGEGT. CDR3 nucleotide sequence: TGTGCCAGCAGTCCTCAACTCCGCGAGCAGTACTTC. Amino acid sequence: CASSPQLREQYF.

This clonotype was seen at least ten times. The chain couples TRBV20-1 to TRBJ2-3; D is perhaps TRBD2 (6 bases). The germline V gene has CDR1 DFQATT and CDR2 SNEGSKA (reference sequence). The CDR3 is made up of 13 amino acids. V was shortened by 6 bases and J by 1 base, with 11 bases between the two germline ends. The CDR3 nucleotides are TGCAGTGCCCTGCGGGGTGGCACAGATACGCAGTATTTT. This sequence encodes CSALRGGTDTQYF.

This clonotype is a singleton in its sample. V usage is TRBV7-9 and J usage is TRBJ1-2; D unclear. The V end lost 5 bases, the J end lost 4 bases, and 8 bases lay between the germline ends. The CDR3 runs 12 residues. Germline V gene lookup returns CDR1 SEHNR and CDR2 FQNEAQ (reference sequence). The CDR3 region is CASSPQAYGYTF. DNA of the CDR3: TGTGCCAGCAGCCCTCAAGCCTATGGCTACACCTTC.